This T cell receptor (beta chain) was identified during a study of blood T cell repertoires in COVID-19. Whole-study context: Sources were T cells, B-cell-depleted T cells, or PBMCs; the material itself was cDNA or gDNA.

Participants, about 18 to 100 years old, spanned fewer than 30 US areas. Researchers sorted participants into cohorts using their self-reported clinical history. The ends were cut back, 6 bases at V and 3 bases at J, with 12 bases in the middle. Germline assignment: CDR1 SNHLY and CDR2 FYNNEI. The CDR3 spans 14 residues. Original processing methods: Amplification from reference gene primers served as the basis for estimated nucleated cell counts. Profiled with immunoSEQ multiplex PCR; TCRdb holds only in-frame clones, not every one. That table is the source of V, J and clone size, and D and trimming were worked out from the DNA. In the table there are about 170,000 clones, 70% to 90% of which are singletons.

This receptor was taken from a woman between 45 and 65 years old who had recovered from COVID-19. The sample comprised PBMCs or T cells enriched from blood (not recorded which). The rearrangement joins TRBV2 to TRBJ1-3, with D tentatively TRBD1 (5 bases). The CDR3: CASSPWGGGNTIYF. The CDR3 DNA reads TGTGCCAGCAGCCCCTGGGGCGGTGGAAACACCATATATTTT.